The rows below give T cell receptor beta chains drawn from one sample of a study of CD8+ T cells in alopecia areata. Sequencing used immunoSEQ multiplex PCR; TCRdb keeps in-frame clones, though not all of them. Of over 120,000 clones listed, approximately 51% are singletons. The source was CD4+ T cells sorted from blood, collected at week 0. The origin of the receptors is a human donor with alopecia areata. The CDR3 runs from the conserved cysteine through the conserved F or W. A D gene is named only where the DNA matches it firmly. Clone size is shown for a subset of rows, as once, few, many or a class of expanded clone.

V: TRBV4-2; size: NA; J: TRBJ2-7; D: NA; DNA: TGTGCCAGCAGCCCCGGGCCCCAGGGGCACGAGCAGTACTTC; CDR3: CASSPGPQGHEQYF
V: TRBV2; size: NA; J: TRBJ1-5; D: TRBD1; DNA: TGTGCCAGCAGGGACAGGGGACGCAATCAGCCCCAGCATTTT; CDR3: CASRDRGRNQPQHF
V: TRBV11-2; size: NA; J: TRBJ2-7; D: TRBD2; DNA: TGTGCCAGCAGCCGGCCAGGGACTAGCGGGTACGAGCAGTACTTC; CDR3: CASSRPGTSGYEQYF
V: TRBV30; size: NA; J: TRBJ1-1; D: TRBD1; DNA: TGTGCCTGGAGTGTACAGGGGAAGGTCACTGAAGCTTTCTTT; CDR3: CAWSVQGKVTEAFF
V: TRBV29-1; size: NA; J: TRBJ2-3; D: NA; DNA: TGCAGCGTCGCCCCCACAAGAACCTCAACGCAGTATTTT; CDR3: CSVAPTRTSTQYF
V: TRBV29-1; size: few; J: TRBJ1-2; D: NA; DNA: TGCAGCGTTGAAAGTGGCAGGCGGGGGGACTACACCTTC; CDR3: CSVESGRRGDYTF
V: TRBV9; size: NA; J: TRBJ2-3; D: TRBD2; DNA: TGTGCCAGCAGCGCCGAGTGGACTAGCGGGACCACAGATACGCAGTATTTT; CDR3: CASSAEWTSGTTDTQYF
V: TRBV6-5; size: NA; J: TRBJ2-5; D: TRBD2; DNA: TGTGCCAGCAGTCCCGAGGCGGGAGATACCCAGTACTTC; CDR3: CASSPEAGDTQYF
V: TRBV7-3; size: NA; J: TRBJ2-3; D: TRBD1; DNA: TGTGCCAGCAGCTTAAACAGGGGAGATACGCAGTATTTT; CDR3: CASSLNRGDTQYF
V: TRBV7-2; size: few; J: TRBJ1-2; D: NA; DNA: TGTGCCAGCAGCTCCTCGGTCGGGGACTACGGTGGCTACACCTTC; CDR3: CASSSSVGDYGGYTF
V: TRBV25-1; size: few; J: TRBJ2-7; D: NA; DNA: TGTGCCAGCAGACAGGGAGGAACCTACGAGCAGTACTTC; CDR3: CASRQGGTYEQYF
V: TRBV28; size: NA; J: TRBJ1-2; D: NA; DNA: TGTGCCAGCAGTTTAGGGTGGGGTGGCTACACCTTC; CDR3: CASSLGWGGYTF
V: TRBV5-8; size: few; J: TRBJ1-4; D: TRBD1; DNA: TGTGCCAGCAGCCGCGGGACAGCTTCAGTCTCATTGGAAAAACTGTTTTTT; CDR3: CASSRGTASVSLEKLFF
V: TRBV7-2; size: few; J: TRBJ2-3; D: NA; DNA: TGTGCCAGCAGCTTTTTCACAGATACGCAGTATTTT; CDR3: CASSFFTDTQYF
V: TRBV30; size: NA; J: TRBJ1-1; D: NA; DNA: TGTGCCTGGAGTCCTAAGCCCAGTCCAACTGAAGCTTTCTTT; CDR3: CAWSPKPSPTEAFF
V: TRBV6-1; size: NA; J: TRBJ2-7; D: TRBD1; DNA: TGTGCCACCTTACACCGGGACAGAGACTACGAGCAGTACTTC; CDR3: CATLHRDRDYEQYF
V: TRBV9; size: NA; J: TRBJ2-3; D: TRBD2; DNA: TGTGCCAGCAGCGTTCTAGCGGGAGGTGATACGCAGTATTTT; CDR3: CASSVLAGGDTQYF
V: TRBV29-1; size: few; J: TRBJ2-6; D: NA; DNA: TGCAGCGTTGAATCGGTCTCTGGGGCCAACGTCCTGACTTTC; CDR3: CSVESVSGANVLTF
V: TRBV5-4; size: NA; J: TRBJ2-2; D: NA; DNA: TGTGCCAGCAGCCCTAGGGGAGGACAGAGGACCGGGGAGCTGTTTTTT; CDR3: CASSPRGGQRTGELFF
V: TRBV29-1; size: NA; J: TRBJ2-6; D: TRBD1; DNA: TGCGGCGTTGATGAGACAGGGGTCGGGGCCAACGTCCTGACTTTC; CDR3: CGVDETGVGANVLTF
V: TRBV11-2; size: NA; J: TRBJ2-1; D: TRBD2; DNA: TGTGCCAGCAGAGCTAGCGGTACCTCGCGGGGGAATGAGCAGTTCTTC; CDR3: CASRASGTSRGNEQFF
V: TRBV7-9; size: few; J: TRBJ2-7; D: NA; DNA: TGTGCCGGTGGAGCGCACTACGAGCAGTACTTC; CDR3: CAGGAHYEQYF
V: TRBV7-2; size: few; J: TRBJ1-4; D: NA; DNA: TGTGCCAGCAGCTTAGTCGCCGTCCCGATGGAAAAACTGTTTTTT; CDR3: CASSLVAVPMEKLFF
V: TRBV13; size: NA; J: TRBJ2-7; D: NA; DNA: TGTGCCAGCAGCATCGGGGGTTACGAGCAGTACTTC; CDR3: CASSIGGYEQYF
V: TRBV5-6; size: few; J: TRBJ1-2; D: NA; DNA: TGTGCCAGCAGCCTACAGCAGGACTATGGCTACACCTTC; CDR3: CASSLQQDYGYTF
V: TRBV12-5; size: NA; J: TRBJ1-1; D: NA; DNA: TGTGCTAGTGGAGGGGTCGCCGGCACTGAAGCTTTCTTT; CDR3: CASGGVAGTEAFF
V: TRBV30; size: NA; J: TRBJ2-7; D: NA; DNA: TGTGCCTGGAGGGGTAGGAACGAGCAGTACTTC; CDR3: CAWRGRNEQYF
V: TRBV7-2; size: NA; J: TRBJ2-7; D: TRBD2; DNA: TGTGCCAGCAGCACGGCCCCGGGACTAGAGTACTTC; CDR3: CASSTAPGLEYF
V: TRBV7-9; size: few; J: TRBJ1-5; D: NA; DNA: TGTGCCAGCAGCCCCCCGGGGGTGAGCGCCCAGCATTTT; CDR3: CASSPPGVSAQHF
V: TRBV6-5; size: NA; J: TRBJ1-5; D: NA; DNA: TGTGCCAGCAGTTCCGTACAGGGCAGCAATCAGCCCCAGCATTTT; CDR3: CASSSVQGSNQPQHF
V: TRBV5-6; size: NA; J: TRBJ2-1; D: NA; DNA: TGTGCCAGCAGCCTTCTCACAGGAAGCTCCTACAATGAGCAGTTCTTC; CDR3: CASSLLTGSSYNEQFF
V: TRBV7-2; size: NA; J: TRBJ2-1; D: NA; DNA: TGTGCCAGCAGCTTAGGTCCGGAAACTGAGCAGTTCTTC; CDR3: CASSLGPETEQFF
V: TRBV28; size: few; J: TRBJ1-5; D: TRBD1; DNA: TGTGCCAGCAGGTGGGACAGCCGCAATCAGCCCCAGCATTTT; CDR3: CASRWDSRNQPQHF
V: TRBV5-1; size: NA; J: TRBJ2-7; D: NA; DNA: TGCGCCAGCAGCTTGAGGGTCAGGGAAGTCGAGCAGTACTTC; CDR3: CASSLRVREVEQYF
V: TRBV5-1; size: NA; J: TRBJ1-2; D: NA; DNA: TGCGCCAGCAGCTTGGGACAGAGGAACTATGGCTACACCTTC; CDR3: CASSLGQRNYGYTF
V: TRBV7-9; size: once; J: TRBJ1-5; D: NA; DNA: TGTGCCAGCAGCTTGGCTGGGACGGGTAGCAATCAGCCCCAGCATTTT; CDR3: CASSLAGTGSNQPQHF
V: TRBV29-1; size: NA; J: TRBJ1-1; D: NA; DNA: TGCAGCGCCCGACCCGGGACACAAAACACTGAAGCTTTCTTT; CDR3: CSARPGTQNTEAFF
V: TRBV5-6; size: NA; J: TRBJ2-5; D: NA; DNA: TGTGCCAGCAGCTTAGGACAGACTGTGAAAGAGACCCAGTACTTC; CDR3: CASSLGQTVKETQYF
V: TRBV6-6; size: NA; J: TRBJ2-7; D: NA; DNA: TGTGCCAGCAGTTCCACTCAGCGGGCGGCCTACGAGCAGTACTTC; CDR3: CASSSTQRAAYEQYF
V: TRBV5-1; size: NA; J: TRBJ2-1; D: TRBD2; DNA: TGCGCCAGCAGCGCCTTAGCGGGAGGGTATGAGCAGTTCTTC; CDR3: CASSALAGGYEQFF
V: TRBV5-4; size: NA; J: TRBJ2-1; D: NA; DNA: TGTGCCAGCAGCTTTACGACAAACAATGAGCAGTTCTTC; CDR3: CASSFTTNNEQFF